One sample yielded the 31 T cell receptor beta chains listed below, sequenced in a study of blood T cell repertoires in COVID-19. TCRdb's copy holds only in-frame clones and misses some; the assay was immunoSEQ multiplex PCR. The sample contains about 200,000 clones, approximately 87% of which appear only once. The sequenced sample consisted of peripheral blood. The receptors were sampled from a woman aged 70-85 years with acute or convalescent COVID-19.

This chain links TRBV6-1 with TRBJ1-3, with no clear D. The V gene lost 0 bases and the J gene lost 4 bases, with 7 bases spanning the gap. The CDR3 runs to 14 residues. The germline gives CDR1 MNHNS, CDR2 SASEGT. CDR3 amino acids: CASSEALGGNTIYF. The CDR3, as DNA: TGTGCCAGCAGTGAAGCCCTCGGGGGAAACACCATATATTTT.

V and J are TRBV7-8 and TRBJ1-2; 8 nucleotides match TRBD1. V lost 5 bases to trimming and J lost 5 bases; unmatched junction nucleotides: 7. The CDR3 has 14 amino acids. CDR1 is SGHVS, CDR2 FQNEAQ, per germline. The CDR3 DNA reads as TGTGCCAGCAGCCTGGGACAGGTTGGATATGGCTACACCTTC. It encodes CASSLGQVGYGYTF.

The rearrangement joins TRBV7-9 to TRBJ1-2; D is possibly TRBD1 (5 bases). Germline assignment: CDR1 SEHNR and CDR2 FQNEAQ (reference sequence). Trimming removed 2 bases at V and 6 bases at J, with 16 bases between. The CDR3 contains 15 residues. CDR3 nucleotide sequence: TGTGCCAGCAGCTTATTGGTCGACAGAGAACATGGCTACACCTTC. Amino acids: CASSLLVDREHGYTF.

The rearrangement links TRBV7-2 to TRBJ2-7; D is undetermined. Deletions cut 0 bases from V and 6 bases from J, with 9 bases between. The CDR3 is 13 residues long. CDR1 SGHTA and CDR2 FQGNSA come from the germline V gene. CDR3 nucleotides: TGTGCCAGCAGCTTAGCTACTCGTCTCGAGCAGTACTTC. Protein sequence: CASSLATRLEQYF.

The gene calls are TRBV5-4 and TRBJ2-5, with TRBD1 matching 7 bases. The junction had 3 bases not matched to a gene; V was cut back by 0 bases and J by 4 bases. Germline lookup yields CDR1 SGHNT and CDR2 YYREEE (reference sequence). This CDR3 is built from 14 residues. CDR3 in DNA: TGTGCCAGCAGCTTGGAAGGGGGCATAGAGACCCAGTACTTC. Its translation: CASSLEGGIETQYF.

To note about this clone: Other DNA sequences in the same sample also yield this CDR3. The chain links TRBV3-1 (or the pseudogene TRBV3-2) to TRBJ1-4, with 8 bases identical to TRBD1. The J segment lost 7 bases and the V segment lost 3 bases, leaving 4 bases of the junction unmatched. There are 14 residues in the CDR3. CDR1 and CDR2 from the germline V gene are LGHDT and YNNKEL (reference sequence). The CDR3 region is CASSQQGAGEKLFF. The CDR3 DNA reads as TGTGCCAGCAGCCAGCAGGGGGCAGGTGAAAAACTGTTTTTT.

This clone was picked up one time. The rearrangement links TRBV29-1 to TRBJ2-6; 7 bases agree with TRBD1. J was trimmed by 3 bases and V by 4 bases; bases with no gene match: 6. CDR3 length equals 15 residues. Germline lookup yields CDR1 SQVTM and CDR2 ANQGSEA. This CDR3 is CSVGERGLGANVLTF. Here the CDR3 DNA reads TGCAGCGTTGGCGAAAGGGGGCTTGGGGCCAACGTCCTGACTTTC.

Here the CDR3 DNA reads TGTGCCAGCAGTTCCGCCTACCTAGCGGGAGGTTACGAGCAGTACTTC. Translated: CASSSAYLAGGYEQYF. This chain connects TRBV6-5 to TRBJ2-7; 11 bases match TRBD2. This CDR3 is built from 16 residues. Trimming removed 4 bases from V and 4 bases from J; junction bases left unmatched: 9. Germline V gives CDR1 MNHEY, CDR2 SVGAGI.

The CDR3 bases are TGTGCCAGCAGCTTCGGGACAACAAACTACGAGCAGTACTTC. Protein sequence: CASSFGTTNYEQYF. The chain employs TRBV7-2 and TRBJ2-7; D perhaps matches TRBD1 (6 bases). In germline, CDR1 is SGHTA, CDR2 FQGNSA. Trimming pared 3 bases from V and 3 bases from J, leaving 12 bases between. CDR3 length: 14 residues.

CDR3 DNA: TGTGCCAGTAGTAGTGGACAGATCTATGGCTACACCTTC. It is translated as CASSSGQIYGYTF. The chain combines TRBV19 with TRBJ1-2; D may be TRBD1 (6 bases). V lost 4 bases, J lost 4 bases, and 10 bases lay in between. Germline-derived CDR1 and CDR2 are LNHDA and SQIVND (reference sequence). The CDR3 is 13 residues long.

The chain combines TRBV6-6 with TRBJ2-1, with 10 bases lining up with TRBD2. Trimming took 2 bases from V and 4 from J; bases not matched to a gene: 2. The CDR3 runs 15 residues. Germline assignment: CDR1 MNHNY and CDR2 SVGAGI (reference sequence). In nucleotides, the CDR3 is TGTGCCAGCAGTTACACTAGCGGGAAATACAATGAGCAGTTCTTC. Residues: CASSYTSGKYNEQFF.

The chain recombines TRBV4-1 with TRBJ1-1, with 7 bases fitting TRBD1. Per germline, CDR1 MGHRA and CDR2 YSYEKL. Trimming took 0 bases from V and 5 from J; bases not matched to a gene: 6. This CDR3 comprises 15 residues. CDR3 nucleotides: TGCGCCAGCAGCCAAGACCAGGGGGGATGGACTGAAGCTTTCTTT. Protein: CASSQDQGGWTEAFF.

This sequence joins TRBV6-5 and TRBJ2-1; D uncertain. Germline V gene data show CDR1 as MNHEY and CDR2 as SVGAGI. V shed 2 bases and J shed 6 bases, with 8 bases lying between them. This CDR3 has 13 residues. CDR3 DNA: TGTGCCAGCAGTTACCCCATCAGCAATGAGCAGTTCTTC. This encodes CASSYPISNEQFF.

The rearrangement uses TRBV6-5 and TRBJ1-2; 7 nucleotides agree with TRBD1. There are 13 residues in the CDR3. Per the germline V gene, CDR1 is MNHEY and CDR2 is SVGAGI. Trimming cost V 5 bases and J 4 bases; bases outside gene matches: 4. CDR3 protein: CASSPGQIYGYTF. The CDR3 DNA follows: TGTGCCAGCAGTCCGGGACAGATCTATGGCTACACCTTC.

The chain employs TRBV3-1 (or the pseudogene TRBV3-2) and TRBJ2-2; 9 bases align to TRBD2. The length of the CDR3 is 16 residues. In germline, CDR1 is LGHDT, CDR2 YNNKEL (reference sequence). V shed 1 base, J shed 2 bases, and the junction held 2 bases outside the gene matches. CDR3 DNA: TGTGCCAGCAGCCAAGGGACTAGCGCCAACACCGGGGAGCTGTTTTTT. Translation: CASSQGTSANTGELFF.

This clone appeared a single time. The chain uses TRBV10-2 and TRBJ2-6; 7 bases map to TRBD2. Germline assignment: CDR1 WSHSY and CDR2 SAAADI. V shed 2 bases, J shed 2 bases, and the junction held 0 bases outside the gene matches. The CDR3 covers 15 residues. CDR3 in DNA: TGCGCCAGCAGTGAGGCGGGGGCTGGGGCCAACGTCCTGACTTTC. Translated, it gives CASSEAGAGANVLTF.

This chain uses TRBV5-1 with TRBJ2-3; TRBD1 might be the D (5 bases). Germline values: CDR1 SGHRS, CDR2 YFSETQ. The CDR3 totals 15 residues. Trimming removed 0 bases at V and 2 bases at J, with 10 bases between. The CDR3 nucleotides are TGCGCCAGCAGCTTGGTTACAGGTTTCACAGATACGCAGTATTTT. Protein product: CASSLVTGFTDTQYF.

The genes are TRBV28 and TRBJ1-5; 8 nucleotides line up with TRBD1. Per germline, CDR1 MDHEN and CDR2 SYDVKM. This CDR3 is 16 amino acids long. Trimming took 3 bases from V and 2 from J; bases not matched to a gene: 6. CDR3 bases: TGTGCCAGCAGTTTTGGACAGGGTTTGGGCAATCAGCCCCAGCATTTT. Residues: CASSFGQGLGNQPQHF.

The CDR3 here is CASRPGGFNGELFF. The CDR3 DNA reads as TGTGCCAGCAGACCTGGAGGCTTTAACGGGGAGCTGTTTTTT. The chain uses TRBV27 and TRBJ2-2; weak D call: TRBD2 (5 bases). The CDR3 is made up of 14 amino acids. V lost 6 bases and J lost 7, with 15 bases in between. Germline V gene data show CDR1 as MNHEY and CDR2 as SMNVEV (reference sequence).

The chain joins TRBV11-3 to TRBJ2-7, with D perhaps TRBD1 (6 bases). The germline V gene has CDR1 SGHNT and CDR2 YENEEA. The CDR3 contains 13 residues. V lost 5 bases and J 3 bases, leaving 11 bases between the germline ends. The chain's CDR3 is CASSIGQLYEQYF. As DNA, the CDR3 is TGTGCCAGCAGCATAGGACAGCTCTACGAGCAGTACTTC.

This sequence joins TRBV7-3 and TRBJ2-1; 7 bases are a match to TRBD1. The J segment lost 5 bases and the V segment lost 2 bases, leaving 3 bases of the junction unmatched. Germline V gene data show CDR1 as SGHTA and CDR2 as FQGTGA. The CDR3 runs to 14 residues. CDR3 protein: CASSLQGVDNEQFF. The CDR3 DNA is TGTGCCAGCAGCTTACAGGGGGTAGACAATGAGCAGTTCTTC.

This sequence joins TRBV27 and TRBJ2-7; perhaps TRBD1 as D (9 bases). In germline, CDR1 is MNHEY, CDR2 SMNVEV (reference sequence). The CDR3 is 19 amino acids. With 8 bases removed from V and 5 bases from J, the gap between germline ends came to 34 bases. For the CDR3, the DNA is TGTGCCAGCGGGGCACCGGGACAGGGAGCCGGGAGGGCCCCGGACGAGCAGTACTTC. It specifies CASGAPGQGAGRAPDEQYF.

Only a few counts were recorded for this clone. This chain connects TRBV3-1 (or the pseudogene TRBV3-2) to TRBJ2-5; a possible D gene is TRBD2 (6 bases). This CDR3 spans 16 amino acids. Germline V CDR1 and CDR2: LGHDT, YNNKEL (reference sequence). V shed 0 bases and J shed 9 bases, with 20 bases lying between them. This chain's CDR3 is CASSQDRLARGSAQYF. The CDR3 DNA follows: TGTGCCAGCAGCCAAGATAGGCTAGCGCGGGGATCGGCCCAGTACTTC.

The genes are TRBV7-9 and TRBJ2-1; a possible D gene is TRBD2 (5 bases). The CDR3 is 14 amino acids. V gave up 2 bases and J gave up 9 bases, with 14 bases separating them. Per germline, CDR1 SEHNR and CDR2 FQNEAQ (reference sequence). CDR3 DNA: TGTGCCAGCAGCTTAACCCCGGACTCGGGTGAGCAGTTCTTC. Translating gives CASSLTPDSGEQFF.

The chain joins TRBV15 to TRBJ2-7, with TRBD1 as a possible D gene (6 bases). The CDR3 covers 14 residues. Germline V gene data show CDR1 as LNHNV and CDR2 as YYDKDF (reference sequence). Trimming shortened V by 1 base and J by 3 bases, and 10 bases separated the two germline ends. Written as DNA, the CDR3 is TGTGCCACCAGCAGAGGTTGGGGGCGCTACGAGCAGTACTTC. Translated: CATSRGWGRYEQYF.

The V gene is TRBV10-2, the J gene TRBJ1-6, with no clear D. Germline V CDR1 and CDR2: WSHSY, SAAADI. The CDR3 spans 15 residues. Trimming pared 2 bases from V and 10 bases from J, leaving 15 bases between. The chain's CDR3 is CASSERLTVRSPLHF. The CDR3 bases are TGCGCCAGCAGTGAGCGTTTAACAGTTCGATCACCCCTCCACTTT.

The chain uses TRBV11-2 and TRBJ2-3, with D possibly being TRBD1 (6 bases). Germline CDR1 reads SGHAT; CDR2 reads FQNNGV. Trimming cost V 5 bases and J 2 bases, with 11 bases left between them. The CDR3 runs to 14 residues. The CDR3 loop reads CASSTDRLTDTQYF. CDR3 DNA: TGTGCCAGCAGCACCGACAGGCTCACAGATACGCAGTATTTT.

This clone was detected only a few times. This CDR3 reads CASSPGTPQQAFF. CDR3 in DNA: TGTGCCAGCAGCCCCGGGACACCCCAACAAGCTTTCTTT. The genes are TRBV6-5 and TRBJ1-1; possible D gene TRBD1, 6 bases. V was trimmed by 6 bases and J by 9 bases, leaving 17 bases between them. The CDR3 is 13 amino acids. CDR1 is MNHEY and CDR2 is SVGAGI in the germline V gene.

The V call is TRBV7-2, the J call TRBJ2-1, with 12 bases fitting TRBD2. The J segment lost 5 bases and the V segment lost 5 bases, leaving 4 bases of the junction unmatched. The CDR3 totals 15 residues. The germline CDR1 and CDR2 sequences are SGHTA and FQGNSA. CDR3 region: CASSPTSGRDNEQFF. CDR3 bases: TGTGCCAGCAGCCCGACTAGCGGGAGAGACAATGAGCAGTTCTTC.

CDR3 residues: CASGGGTGAQETQYF. CDR3 coding DNA: TGCGCCAGCGGAGGCGGGACAGGTGCACAAGAGACCCAGTACTTC. This chain links TRBV5-1 with TRBJ2-5, with TRBD1 matching 8 bases. CDR1 is SGHRS and CDR2 is YFSETQ in the germline V gene. Trimming removed 7 bases from V and 2 bases from J; junction bases left unmatched: 10. This CDR3 has 15 amino acids.

The chain couples TRBV5-6 to TRBJ2-3, with D hard to call. V shed 1 base and J shed 4 bases, with 7 bases lying between them. CDR1 is SGHDT and CDR2 is YYEEEE in the germline V gene. This CDR3 has 13 residues. In DNA, the CDR3 is TGTGCCAGCAGCTTGCTAAGCGCAGATACGCAGTATTTT. Its protein product is CASSLLSADTQYF.